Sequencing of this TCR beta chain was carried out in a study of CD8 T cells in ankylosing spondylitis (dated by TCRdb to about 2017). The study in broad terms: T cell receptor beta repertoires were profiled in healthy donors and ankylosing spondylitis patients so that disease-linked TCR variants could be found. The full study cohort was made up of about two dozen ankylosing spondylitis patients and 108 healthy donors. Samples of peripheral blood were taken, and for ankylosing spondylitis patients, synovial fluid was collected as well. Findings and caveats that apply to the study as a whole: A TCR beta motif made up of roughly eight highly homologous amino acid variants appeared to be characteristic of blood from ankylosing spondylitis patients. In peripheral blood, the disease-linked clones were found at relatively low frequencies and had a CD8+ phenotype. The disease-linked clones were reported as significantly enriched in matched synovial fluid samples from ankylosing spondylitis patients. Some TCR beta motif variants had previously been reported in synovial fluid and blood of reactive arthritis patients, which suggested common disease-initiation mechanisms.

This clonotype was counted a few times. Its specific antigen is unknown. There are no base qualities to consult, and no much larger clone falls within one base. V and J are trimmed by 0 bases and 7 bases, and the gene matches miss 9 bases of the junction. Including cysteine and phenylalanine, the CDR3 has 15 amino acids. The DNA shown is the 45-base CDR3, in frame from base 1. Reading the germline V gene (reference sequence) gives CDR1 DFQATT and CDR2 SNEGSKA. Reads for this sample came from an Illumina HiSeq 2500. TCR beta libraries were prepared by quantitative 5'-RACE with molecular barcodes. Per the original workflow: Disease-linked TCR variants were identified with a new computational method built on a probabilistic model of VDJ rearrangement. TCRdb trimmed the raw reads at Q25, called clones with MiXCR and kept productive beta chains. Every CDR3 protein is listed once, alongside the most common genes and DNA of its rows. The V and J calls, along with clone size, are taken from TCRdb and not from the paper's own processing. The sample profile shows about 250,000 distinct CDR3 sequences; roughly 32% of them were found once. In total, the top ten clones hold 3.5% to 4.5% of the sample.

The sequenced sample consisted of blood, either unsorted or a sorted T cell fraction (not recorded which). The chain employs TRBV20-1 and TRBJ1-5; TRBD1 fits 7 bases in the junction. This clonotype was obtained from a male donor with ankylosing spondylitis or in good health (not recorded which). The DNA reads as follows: TGCAGTGCTAGAGATTTTAGACAGGGCGGCCAGCCCCAGCATTTT. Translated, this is CSARDFRQGGQPQHF.